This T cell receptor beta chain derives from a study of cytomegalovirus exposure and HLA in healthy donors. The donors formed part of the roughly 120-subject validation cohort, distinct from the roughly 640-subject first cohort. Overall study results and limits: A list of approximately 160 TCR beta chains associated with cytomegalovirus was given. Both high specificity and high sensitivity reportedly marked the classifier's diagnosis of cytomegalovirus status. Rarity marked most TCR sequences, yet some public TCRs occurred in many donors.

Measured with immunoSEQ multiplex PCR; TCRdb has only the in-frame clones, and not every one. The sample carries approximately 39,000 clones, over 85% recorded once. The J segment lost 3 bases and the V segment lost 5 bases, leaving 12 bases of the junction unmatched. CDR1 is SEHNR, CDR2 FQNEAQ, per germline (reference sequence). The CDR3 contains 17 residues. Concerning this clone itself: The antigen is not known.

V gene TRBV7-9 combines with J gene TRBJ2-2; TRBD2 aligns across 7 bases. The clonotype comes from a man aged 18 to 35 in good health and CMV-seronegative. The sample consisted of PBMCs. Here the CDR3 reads CASSPTPREADTGELFF. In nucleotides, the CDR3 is TGTGCCAGCAGCCCGACGCCCCGGGAGGCGGACACCGGGGAGCTGTTTTTT.